This T cell receptor beta chain was sequenced for a study of long-term antiretroviral therapy in people with HIV. The germline CDR1 and CDR2 sequences are SGHDT and YYEEEE. This CDR3 is 13 amino acids long. The germline V and J ends were trimmed by 3 bases and 0 bases, with 7 bases remaining between them. Treatment for all HIV-infected participants took place in the United States. The samples comprised 1-10 million cryopreserved PBMC ahead of DNA extraction. As for this clone: What it binds is not known.

The libraries were made with immunoSEQ v3.0 at survey level. The assay was immunoSEQ multiplex PCR, and TCRdb's table has in-frame clones only and misses some. The sample lists 30,000 to 40,000 clones; about 83% were seen once. Points from the study as a whole: Information on adherence to ART, viral resistance or therapy changes was unavailable.

The sequence was obtained from a young man with HIV. Material: unsorted PBMCs, obtained 0.4 years before starting antiretroviral therapy. The V gene is TRBV5-6, the J gene TRBJ2-7; D is undetermined. This CDR3 reads CASSSGYSYEQYF. The CDR3 nucleotides are TGTGCCAGCAGCTCCGGGTACTCCTACGAGCAGTACTTC.